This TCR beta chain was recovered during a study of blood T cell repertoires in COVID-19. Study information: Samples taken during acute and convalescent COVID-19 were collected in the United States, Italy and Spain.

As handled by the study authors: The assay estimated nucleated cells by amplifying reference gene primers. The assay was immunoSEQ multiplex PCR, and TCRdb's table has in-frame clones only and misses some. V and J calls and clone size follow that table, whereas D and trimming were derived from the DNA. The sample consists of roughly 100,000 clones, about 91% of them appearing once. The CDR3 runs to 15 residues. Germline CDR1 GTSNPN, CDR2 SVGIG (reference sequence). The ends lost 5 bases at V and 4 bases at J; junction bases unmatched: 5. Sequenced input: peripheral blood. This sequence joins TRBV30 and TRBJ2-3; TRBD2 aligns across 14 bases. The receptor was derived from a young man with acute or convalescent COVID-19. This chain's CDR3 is CAWARLAGGSDTQYF. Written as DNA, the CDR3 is TGTGCCTGGGCCAGACTAGCGGGAGGGTCAGATACGCAGTATTTT.